Shown below are 9 T cell receptor beta chains from a single sample sequenced in a study of T cells in Graves' hyperthyroidism and ophthalmopathy. Amplification targeted TCR beta CDR3 regions from RNA transcripts. Primed by the HTBI set, a first-round RT-PCR was run on the TCR CDR3. TCRdb itself ran the multiplex PCR reads through MiXCR, one entry per CDR3 protein. The sample shows roughly 550,000 distinct CDR3 sequences, 15% to 20% of them seen only once. What was sequenced was blood. The receptors here all came from a woman aged 25 to 39 with Graves' ophthalmopathy.

This clonotype was recorded many times. This chain uses TRBV28 with TRBJ1-4; TRBD1 matches at 7 bases. The germline gives CDR1 MDHEN, CDR2 SYDVKM. This CDR3 is built from 14 residues. Trimming removed 4 bases from V and 5 bases from J; junction bases left unmatched: 4. The CDR3 here is CASSSQGGNEKLFF. The CDR3 bases are TGTGCCAGCAGTTCGCAGGGGGGAAATGAAAAACTGTTTTTT.

The chain has TRBV6-1 and TRBJ2-5, with D possibly being TRBD1 (5 bases). The CDR3 is 13 amino acids. Trimming shortened V by 7 bases and J by 5 bases, and 14 bases separated the two germline ends. CDR1 and CDR2 (germline): MNHNS, SASEGT. The CDR3 sequence: CASNKGLGETQYF. As DNA, the CDR3 is TGTGCCAGCAATAAGGGGCTTGGGGAGACCCAGTACTTC.

This clonotype came up many times. The rearrangement links TRBV28 to TRBJ1-1, with D possibly matching TRBD1 (6 bases). Trimming left V 7 bases short and J 3 bases short, with 24 bases between. The CDR3 has 17 amino acids. CDR1 and CDR2 from the germline V gene are MDHEN and SYDVKM. The CDR3 DNA sequence: TGTGCCAGCACCCCCCCCCAGGGGCTTGTTAAGGACACTGAAGCTTTCTTT. This gives the protein CASTPPQGLVKDTEAFF.

This clonotype appeared a few times. J is TRBJ2-7 and V is TRBV6-2 or TRBV6-3; D is uncertain. The CDR3 is 11 amino acids. Germline assignment: CDR1 MNHEY and CDR2 SVGEGT. V lost 10 bases and J 6 bases, leaving 13 bases between the germline ends. The CDR3 sequence is CATLRWGEQYF. Here the CDR3 DNA reads TGTGCCACACTCCGGTGGGGCGAGCAGTACTTC.

This clonotype occurred a few times. The V gene is TRBV4-3, the J gene TRBJ2-2; TRBD2 matches 8 bases. CDR1 and CDR2 (germline): LGHNA, YSLEER. Trimming cost V 0 bases and J 0 bases; bases outside gene matches: 6. This CDR3 contains 18 residues. The CDR3 sequence is CASSQEAGASTNTGELFF. The CDR3, as DNA: TGCGCCAGCAGCCAAGAAGCGGGAGCGTCTACGAACACCGGGGAGCTGTTTTTT.

This clonotype was seen ten or more times. The V and J genes are TRBV30 and TRBJ1-1; D gene ambiguous. CDR1 GTSNPN and CDR2 SVGIG come from the germline V gene (reference sequence). This CDR3 has 12 amino acids. V lost 7 bases to trimming and J lost 1 base, with 10 bases between them. In DNA form, the CDR3 reads TGTGCCTCGTCTAGAGGGAACACTGAAGCTTTCTTT. Protein sequence: CASSRGNTEAFF.

The J gene is TRBJ2-1, the V gene TRBV7-2; 14 positions match TRBD2. The germline gives CDR1 SGHTA, CDR2 FQGNSA. The CDR3 runs 18 residues. Germline trimming cut 3 bases from V and 1 base from J; bases unmatched to any gene: 5. DNA for the CDR3: TGTGCCAGCAGCTTTTCCGGGACTAGCGGGAGATCCTACAATGAGCAGTTCTTC. It is translated as CASSFSGTSGRSYNEQFF.

Of note for this clonotype: A read error may explain this, as a much larger clone is one base away. The chain carries TRBV7-2 and TRBJ2-7, with 9 nucleotides matching TRBD1. The CDR3 is made up of 16 amino acids. The germline CDR1 and CDR2 sequences are SGHTA and FQGNSA. CDR3 nucleotides: TGTGCCGGCAGCCGGAATATAGGGGACAGGGCCTACGAGCAGTACTTC. It codes for CAGSRNIGDRAYEQYF.

This clonotype turned up a few times. The V gene is TRBV29-1, the J gene TRBJ1-4; 9 bases align to TRBD1. V shed 7 bases and J 8 bases; nucleotides not matched to a gene: 8. The CDR3 extends over 13 amino acids. The germline V gene has CDR1 SQVTM and CDR2 ANQGSEA. The CDR3 DNA is TGCAGCGGCTTACAGGGGGCAAGAGAAAAACTGTTTTTT. It specifies CSGLQGAREKLFF.